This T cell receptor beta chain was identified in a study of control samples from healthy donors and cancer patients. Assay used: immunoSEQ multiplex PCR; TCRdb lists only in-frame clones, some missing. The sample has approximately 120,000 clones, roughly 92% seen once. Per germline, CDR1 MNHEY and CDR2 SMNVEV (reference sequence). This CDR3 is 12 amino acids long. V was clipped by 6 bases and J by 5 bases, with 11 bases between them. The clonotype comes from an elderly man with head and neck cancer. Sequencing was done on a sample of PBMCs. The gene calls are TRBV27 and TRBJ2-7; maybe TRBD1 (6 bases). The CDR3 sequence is CASSPQGHEQYF. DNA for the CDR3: TGTGCCAGCAGCCCACAGGGCCACGAGCAGTACTTC.